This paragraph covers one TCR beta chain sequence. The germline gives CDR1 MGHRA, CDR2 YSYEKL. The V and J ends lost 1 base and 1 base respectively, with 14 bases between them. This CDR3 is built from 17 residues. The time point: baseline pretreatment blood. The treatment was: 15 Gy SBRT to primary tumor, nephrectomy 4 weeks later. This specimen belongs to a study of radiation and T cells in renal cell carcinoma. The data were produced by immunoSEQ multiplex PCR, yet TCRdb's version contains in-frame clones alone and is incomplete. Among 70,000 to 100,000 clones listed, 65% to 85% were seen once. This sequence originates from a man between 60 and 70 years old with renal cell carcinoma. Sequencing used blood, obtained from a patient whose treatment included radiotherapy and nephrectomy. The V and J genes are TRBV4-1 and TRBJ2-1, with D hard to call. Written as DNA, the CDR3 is TGCGCCAGCAGCCAAGGGGGTAGCCTTAGGTCCTACAATGAGCAGTTCTTC. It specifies CASSQGGSLRSYNEQFF.